The following is a T cell receptor beta chain sequence with its context. Its antigen is as yet unknown. V dropped 8 bases and J dropped 11 bases, with 12 bases sitting between them. This CDR3 has 10 residues. From germline, CDR1 is MDHEN and CDR2 SYDVKM. This sample was taken from a study of cytomegalovirus exposure and HLA in healthy donors. Clones were read by immunoSEQ multiplex PCR, and TCRdb kept only the in-frame ones, dropping some. Counted here are around 200,000 clones, approximately 86% occurring once; the ten biggest clones make up around 3%. General study findings and limits: Rarity marked most TCR sequences, yet some public TCRs occurred in many donors.

The origin of this receptor is a woman between 18 and 29 years old in good health and CMV-seronegative. The material sequenced was PBMCs. V gene TRBV28 combines with J gene TRBJ1-1, with a possible D match to TRBD1 (5 bases). CDR3 region: CASYRIRAFF. For the CDR3, the DNA is TGTGCCAGCTACAGGATCCGGGCTTTCTTT. The complete variable domain, with remaining parts taken from reference TRBV28 and TRBJ1-1, reads DVKVTQSSRYLVKRTGEKVFLECVQDMDHENMFWYRQDPGLGLRLIYFSYDVKMKEKGDIPEGYSVSREKKERFSLILESASTNQTSMYLCASYRIRAFFGQGTRLTVV.